This TCR beta chain was documented in a study of early T cells in non-severe SARS-CoV-2 infection. The CDR3 covers 16 residues. The ends lost 0 bases at V and 4 bases at J; junction bases unmatched: 9. Germline V gene lookup returns CDR1 SGHRS and CDR2 YFSETQ. Individual cDNA molecules received unique molecular identifiers. TCRdb re-called the 5' RACE reads through MiXCR, storing one row per CDR3 protein. Of about 59,000 distinct CDR3 sequences in the sample, roughly 13% were seen once. Only a few counts were recorded for this clonotype. The source material was whole blood. This clonotype originated in an adult who was a healthcare worker with PCR-confirmed SARS-CoV-2 infection or an uninfected control (not recorded which). The rearrangement uses TRBV5-1 and TRBJ2-7; the match to TRBD1 covers 8 bases. In DNA form, the CDR3 reads TGCGCCAGCAGCTTGGGGCTCGGGACAGGCCTATACGAGCAGTACTTC. It translates to CASSLGLGTGLYEQYF.